This TCR beta chain is from a study of blood T cells in healthy people across ages. About this clonotype: Its specificity is unknown.

Trimming removed 4 bases from V and 5 bases from J; junction bases left unmatched: 6. Germline CDR1 is SGHRS and CDR2 is YFSETQ. This CDR3 is built from 14 residues. A second PCR of about 7 to 11 cycles used a sample-barcoded 5' primer and a J-beta primer mix. TCRdb reanalysed the 5' RACE reads using MiXCR and keeps one entry per CDR3 protein. The sample consists of 1.5 million to 2 million distinct CDR3 sequences, 28% of them appearing once. Overall study results and limits: Any conclusive comparison of naive versus antigen-experienced cells was prevented by using unsorted PBMCs. Diversity was higher, and naive CD4+ cells more numerous, in long-lived donors than in aged donors. Significant beta diversity loss was already apparent by age approximately 36, declining roughly linearly.

This clonotype originated in a woman in her 30s in good health. Input material: blood. The rearrangement links TRBV5-1 to TRBJ2-3, with 8 bases aligning to TRBD2. The DNA of the CDR3 is TGCGCCAGCAGCCCCGAGGGACTAGGAGATACGCAGTATTTT. This translates into CASSPEGLGDTQYF. Filled out from reference TRBV5-1 and TRBJ2-3, the complete variable domain reads KAGVTQTPRYLIKTRGQQVTLSCSPISGHRSVSWYQQTPGQGLQFLFEYFSETQRNKGNFPGRFSGRQFSNSRSEMNVSTLELGDSALYLCASSPEGLGDTQYFGPGTRLTVL.